The 8 T cell receptor beta chains in this list originate from one sample, sequenced in a study of cytomegalovirus exposure and HLA in healthy donors. The primer mix had 60 Vbeta and 13 Jbeta primers. Sequenced by immunoSEQ multiplex PCR; TCRdb stores in-frame clones only, minus some. The sample includes fewer than 200,000 clones, 65% to 85% of them seen just once. Sequencing used PBMCs. These receptors were obtained from a middle-aged woman in good health and CMV-seropositive.

Concerning this clone: The same CDR3 is also encoded by other DNA sequences in this sample. This chain joins TRBV11-2 and TRBJ2-5; D unresolved. Trimming left V 3 bases short and J 2 bases short, with 7 bases between. The CDR3 contains 13 residues. CDR1 is SGHAT and CDR2 is FQNNGV in the germline V gene. The CDR3 protein is CASSFTEQETQYF. Here the CDR3 DNA reads TGTGCCAGCAGCTTCACAGAACAAGAGACCCAGTACTTC.

This chain connects TRBV6-6 to TRBJ2-5; TRBD2 aligns across 12 bases. There are 15 residues in the CDR3. CDR1 MNHNY and CDR2 SVGAGI come from the germline V gene (reference sequence). The junction had 2 bases not matched to a gene; V was cut back by 2 bases and J by 4 bases. The chain's CDR3 is CASSYQLAGGETQYF. The CDR3 coding sequence is TGTGCCAGCAGTTACCAACTAGCGGGAGGAGAGACCCAGTACTTC.

This chain connects TRBV7-8 to TRBJ1-4, with D possibly being TRBD1 (5 bases). Per germline, CDR1 SGHVS and CDR2 FQNEAQ. This CDR3 has 17 residues. Trimming removed 1 base at V and 5 bases at J, with 17 bases between. CDR3 coding DNA: TGTGCCAGCAGCTTAGTAACAGGAACGTGGACCAATGAAAAACTGTTTTTT. This translates into CASSLVTGTWTNEKLFF.

The rearrangement uses TRBV11-3 and TRBJ2-5, with D possibly TRBD1 on 5 matching bases. CDR1 SGHNT and CDR2 YENEEA come from the germline V gene. CDR3 length equals 15 residues. Trimming cost V 5 bases and J 7 bases, with 20 bases left between them. CDR3 sequence reads: CASSTEGLRRGTQYF. In DNA, the CDR3 is TGTGCCAGCAGCACAGAAGGCCTTAGAAGGGGGACCCAGTACTTC.

V and J are TRBV9 and TRBJ1-4; TRBD1 is a possible D gene (6 bases). Germline V gene sequence: CDR1 SGDLS, CDR2 YYNGEE. V was clipped by 4 bases and J by 3 bases, with 13 bases between them. CDR3 length equals 15 residues. The CDR3 nucleotides read TGTGCCAGCAGCCCCACAGGGATGGCTAATGAAAAACTGTTTTTT. Protein: CASSPTGMANEKLFF.

V is TRBV27 and J is TRBJ2-7, with D possibly matching TRBD1 (6 bases). The V gene's germline CDR1 is MNHEY and CDR2 SMNVEV (reference sequence). V was pared by 6 bases and J by 3 bases, with 12 bases between. CDR3 size: 13 residues. Here the CDR3 reads CASRGHANYEQYF. CDR3 nucleotides: TGTGCCAGCAGGGGACACGCAAACTACGAGCAGTACTTC.

The chain is built from TRBV2 and TRBJ1-2, with D perhaps matching TRBD1 (6 bases). V was cut by 4 bases and J by 5 bases, with 17 bases left in between. CDR1 and CDR2 (germline): SNHLY, FYNNEI. The CDR3 spans 15 residues. The chain's CDR3 is CASSGEGHRLYGYTF. The CDR3 DNA is TGTGCCAGCAGTGGGGAGGGACATAGACTTTATGGCTACACCTTC.

The chain carries TRBV2 and TRBJ1-3; possible D gene TRBD1, 6 bases. Germline V gene data show CDR1 as SNHLY and CDR2 as FYNNEI. Trimming removed 4 bases from V and 2 bases from J, with 9 bases in between. This CDR3 comprises 14 residues. The CDR3 here is CASSVQGTGNTIYF. CDR3 nucleotide sequence: TGTGCCAGCAGTGTACAGGGAACTGGAAACACCATATATTTT.